Listed here are 25 T cell receptor beta chains from one sample, sequenced in a study of Ad26.COV2.S vaccination and SARS-CoV-2 variants. Profiled with immunoSEQ multiplex PCR; TCRdb holds only in-frame clones, not every one. In the table there are fewer than 500,000 clones, 75% to 95% of which are singletons. Documented treatment: approximately 18 received Ad26.COV2.S at low or high dose, single or two shots; about 5 received placebo; per-sample allocation not given. All samples were drawn on day 63, counting from the first vaccine or placebo injection. Sequenced material: peripheral blood, taken in a trial of Ad26.COV2.S vaccine versus placebo. These receptors were obtained from a person between 18 and 60 years old who received the Ad26.COV2.S COVID-19 vaccine or a placebo.

This clone appeared a single time. This chain links TRBV3-1 (or the pseudogene TRBV3-2) with TRBJ1-2, with D possibly TRBD1 on 6 matching bases. V dropped 1 base and J dropped 2 bases, with 17 bases sitting between them. The germline V gene has CDR1 LGHDT and CDR2 YNNKEL (reference sequence). The length of the CDR3 is 17 residues. CDR3 DNA sequence: TGTGCCAGCAGCCAAGCCCTTACAGGGCCCAGGAACTATGGCTACACCTTC. This translates into CASSQALTGPRNYGYTF.

The gene calls are TRBV3-1 (or the pseudogene TRBV3-2) and TRBJ1-1; TRBD1 matches at 8 bases. CDR3 size: 18 residues. Germline CDR1 LGHDT, CDR2 YNNKEL (reference sequence). J was trimmed by 1 base and V by 0 bases; bases with no gene match: 10. CDR3 residues: CASSQDRYPQGANTEAFF. The CDR3, as DNA: TGTGCCAGCAGCCAAGATCGCTACCCCCAGGGGGCGAACACTGAAGCTTTCTTT.

This chain connects TRBV25-1 to TRBJ2-4, with D tentatively TRBD1 or TRBD2 (5 bases each). V was shortened by 1 base and J by 9 bases, with 19 bases between the two germline ends. In germline, CDR1 is MGHDK, CDR2 SYGVNS. This CDR3 contains 16 residues. The CDR3 DNA reads TGTGCCAGCAGTGAATTCGGACCCGGGACCCTGGCCATTCAGTACTTC. It is translated as CASSEFGPGTLAIQYF.

The chain is built from TRBV6-2 or TRBV6-3 and TRBJ2-5; D is undetermined. Trimming removed 0 bases at V and 3 bases at J, with 8 bases between. This CDR3 region has 14 residues. Germline CDR1 and CDR2: MNHEY and SVGEGT. The CDR3 region has the DNA TGTGCCAGCAGTTACTCGAAAGCTGAAGAGACCCAGTACTTC. Its translation: CASSYSKAEETQYF.

This rearrangement joins TRBV4-3 to TRBJ2-7; perhaps TRBD1 as D (6 bases). CDR3 length: 15 amino acids. V lost 3 bases, J lost 0 bases, and 12 bases lay in between. The germline gives CDR1 LGHNA, CDR2 YSLEER. The CDR3 DNA reads TGCGCCAGCAGCCAGGGAACAGGGTACTCCTACGAGCAGTACTTC. Translated, it gives CASSQGTGYSYEQYF.

This rearrangement joins TRBV5-1 to TRBJ2-7; TRBD2 matches 7 bases. Germline V CDR1 and CDR2: SGHRS, YFSETQ. V dropped 5 bases and J dropped 10; count of bases not matched to a gene: 15. CDR3 length: 14 residues. The CDR3 DNA reads as TGCGCCAGCAGTCAAGGCGGCGGGGAGGGTGTTCAGTACTTC. Its protein product is CASSQGGGEGVQYF.

V and J are TRBV5-4 and TRBJ2-5; D is possibly TRBD1 or TRBD2 (6 bases each). Germline values: CDR1 SGHNT, CDR2 YYREEE (reference sequence). The ends were cut back, 0 bases at V and 3 bases at J, with 9 bases in the middle. The CDR3 covers 14 residues. The chain's CDR3 is CASSLGGAEETQYF. DNA of the CDR3: TGTGCCAGCAGCTTGGGGGGGGCGGAAGAGACCCAGTACTTC.

In the case of this clone: A much larger clone is a single base away; this may be a read error. V gene TRBV6-1 combines with J gene TRBJ2-3, with unresolved D. The CDR3 consists of 15 residues. Germline-derived CDR1 and CDR2 are MNHNS and SASEGT. CDR3 DNA: TGTGTCAGCAGTGAAGCCCTAGGAGCCACAGATACGCAGTATTTT. Amino acids: CVSSEALGATDTQYF.

As to this clone: Other DNA sequences in the same sample also yield this CDR3. The chain links TRBV3-1 (or the pseudogene TRBV3-2) to TRBJ2-1; 10 bases agree with TRBD2. Unmatched junction bases numbered 2, after V lost 1 base and J lost 8 bases. This CDR3 region has 14 residues. Looked up from germline, CDR1 is LGHDT and CDR2 is YNNKEL (reference sequence). The CDR3 DNA follows: TGTGCCAGCAGCCAAGTGCTAGCGGGAGATGAGCAGTTCTTC. It is translated as CASSQVLAGDEQFF.

CDR3 residues: CAWSKDRAPLHF. The CDR3 nucleotides read TGTGCCTGGAGCAAAGACCGGGCACCCCTCCACTTT. The chain is built from TRBV30 and TRBJ1-6, with D unclear. The germline V and J ends were trimmed by 3 bases and 11 bases, with 11 bases remaining between them. The CDR3 runs to 12 residues. From germline, CDR1 is GTSNPN and CDR2 SVGIG (reference sequence). The complete variable domain, with remaining parts taken from reference TRBV30 and TRBJ1-6, reads SQTIHQWPATLVQPVGSPLSLECTVEGTSNPNLYWYRQAAGRGLQLLFYSVGIGQISSEVPQNLSASRPQDRQFILSSKKLLLSDSGFYLCAWSKDRAPLHFGNGTRLTVT.

There are a few counts of this clone. The chain combines TRBV7-9 with TRBJ1-2; D remains ambiguous. V lost 3 bases and J lost 2, with 16 bases in between. Germline CDR1 and CDR2: SEHNR and FQNEAQ (reference sequence). The CDR3 consists of 16 residues. In nucleotides, the CDR3 is TGTGCCAGCAGCTTGGGCAGGAGGAACGAGAACTATGGCTACACCTTC. This encodes CASSLGRRNENYGYTF.

The V call is TRBV7-2, the J call TRBJ1-1, with 10 bases lining up with TRBD1. Germline V gene lookup returns CDR1 SGHTA and CDR2 FQGNSA. V trimming: 5 bases; J trimming: 2 bases; junction bases outside the gene matches: 14. The CDR3 loop spans 18 amino acids. The CDR3 nucleotides read TGTGCCAGCAGCACTTACCCCCCGACAGGGGGCTTTAACACTGAAGCTTTCTTT. Its translation: CASSTYPPTGGFNTEAFF.

This sequence joins TRBV6-2 or TRBV6-3 and TRBJ1-6; no clear D gene. The length of the CDR3 is 15 residues. Germline assignment: CDR1 MNHEY and CDR2 SVGEGT. Trimming took off 2 bases at V and 7 bases at J, with 12 bases between the two ends. CDR3 loop: CASSYIAGYNSPLHF. The CDR3 DNA follows: TGTGCCAGCAGTTACATCGCGGGCTACAATTCACCCCTCCACTTT.

The chain links TRBV6-5 to TRBJ2-1; 11 nucleotides align to TRBD2. Looked up from germline, CDR1 is MNHEY and CDR2 is SVGAGI. This CDR3 has 13 amino acids. Trimming took 8 bases from V and 7 from J; bases not matched to a gene: 4. In nucleotides, the CDR3 is TGTGCCAGCCGACTAGCGGGGCGGAATGAGCAGTTCTTC. Amino acids: CASRLAGRNEQFF.

The rearrangement joins TRBV3-1 (or the pseudogene TRBV3-2) to TRBJ2-1; 9 bases line up with TRBD2. CDR1 and CDR2 from the germline V gene are LGHDT and YNNKEL (reference sequence). The CDR3 is 16 residues long. With V trimmed by 1 base and J by 4 bases, 5 bases remained unmatched. CDR3 region: CASSQALSGRYNEQFF. In DNA form, the CDR3 reads TGTGCCAGCAGCCAAGCGTTAAGCGGGAGGTACAATGAGCAGTTCTTC.

V is TRBV28 and J is TRBJ1-1, with TRBD1 matching 8 bases. Germline assignment: CDR1 MDHEN and CDR2 SYDVKM. The ends lost 5 bases at V and 1 base at J; junction bases unmatched: 3. The CDR3 runs 14 residues. CDR3 protein: CASSNRGRNTEAFF. The DNA for the CDR3 is TGTGCCAGCAGTAACAGGGGGAGGAACACTGAAGCTTTCTTT.

The genes are TRBV28 and TRBJ1-2, with D perhaps matching TRBD1 (5 bases). Trimming cost V 7 bases and J 1 base, with 13 bases left between them. CDR3 length: 14 amino acids. CDR1 is MDHEN and CDR2 is SYDVKM in the germline V gene. For the CDR3, the DNA is TGTGCCAGCAAACGGGACGGATTTAACTATGGCTACACCTTC. Its translation: CASKRDGFNYGYTF.

The J gene is TRBJ2-1, the V gene TRBV4-3, with 7 bases that match TRBD1. The CDR3 has 16 residues. Germline V gene data show CDR1 as LGHNA and CDR2 as YSLEER. The junction had 11 bases not matched to a gene; V was cut back by 4 bases and J by 5 bases. CDR3 loop: CASSPNRQGIDNEQFF. The DNA for the CDR3 is TGCGCCAGCAGCCCCAATAGACAGGGCATAGACAATGAGCAGTTCTTC.

The chain is built from TRBV5-1 and TRBJ1-2; D unclear. CDR3 length: 15 residues. The germline V gene encodes CDR1 SGHRS and CDR2 YFSETQ. V was trimmed by 0 bases and J by 0 bases, leaving 9 bases between them. The CDR3 region has the DNA TGCGCCAGCAGCTTGGAGACACAAGCTAACTATGGCTACACCTTC. It encodes CASSLETQANYGYTF.

The rearrangement uses TRBV3-1 (or the pseudogene TRBV3-2) and TRBJ2-4; 9 bases match TRBD2. CDR3 length: 13 residues. With V trimmed by 4 bases and J by 12 bases, 7 bases remained unmatched. Germline V gene lookup returns CDR1 LGHDT and CDR2 YNNKEL (reference sequence). The CDR3 loop is CASSLGLAFNQYF. CDR3 coding DNA: TGTGCCAGCAGCCTGGGACTAGCCTTCAATCAGTACTTC.

In its sample, this clone was seen a few times. This sequence joins TRBV5-8 and TRBJ2-2; a possible D gene is TRBD1 (5 bases). The CDR3 has 17 residues. Trimming pared 4 bases from V and 0 bases from J, leaving 16 bases between. Germline V CDR1 and CDR2: SGHTS, YDEGEE. The CDR3 DNA is TGTGCCAGCAGCCTCAATCCAGGGTTCGCGAACACCGGGGAGCTGTTTTTT. Translated, it gives CASSLNPGFANTGELFF.

The chain recombines TRBV7-8 with TRBJ1-1; D is undetermined. V was cut by 0 bases and J by 5 bases, with 10 bases left in between. The CDR3 length is 14 residues. CDR1 is SGHVS and CDR2 is FQNEAQ in the germline V gene. The CDR3: CASSLAGLRTEAFF. CDR3 sequence (DNA): TGTGCCAGCAGCTTAGCGGGTCTCCGGACTGAAGCTTTCTTT. The complete variable domain, with remaining parts taken from reference TRBV7-8 and TRBJ1-1, reads GAGVSQSPRYKVAKRGQDVALRCDPISGHVSLFWYQQALGQGPEFLTYFQNEAQLDKSGLPSDRFFAERPEGSVSTLKIQRTQQEDSAVYLCASSLAGLRTEAFFGQGTRLTVV.

V usage is TRBV25-1 and J usage is TRBJ2-1; 10 bases are a match to TRBD2. The trim removed 8 bases at V and 4 bases at J, leaving 5 bases unmatched. The CDR3 totals 14 residues. The V gene's germline CDR1 is MGHDK and CDR2 SYGVNS. The CDR3: CASLGLAEYNEQFF. For the CDR3, the DNA is TGTGCCAGCCTTGGACTAGCGGAATACAATGAGCAGTTCTTC.

This chain uses TRBV29-1 with TRBJ2-7; possibly TRBD1 for D (6 bases). V was shortened by 7 bases and J by 2 bases, with 15 bases between the two germline ends. Germline V lookup: CDR1 SQVTM, CDR2 ANQGSEA. The CDR3 totals 13 residues. This CDR3 is CSALQGNTYEQYF. CDR3 DNA: TGCAGCGCCCTCCAGGGGAACACCTACGAGCAGTACTTC.

The table lists this clone with a few counts. The rearrangement joins TRBV20-1 to TRBJ1-1; D is unclear. The germline gives CDR1 DFQATT, CDR2 SNEGSKA (reference sequence). V was trimmed by 0 bases and J by 7 bases, leaving 6 bases between them. CDR3 length equals 11 residues. In DNA, the CDR3 is TGCAGTGCTAGAGAGGGCCGTGAAGCTTTCTTT. It yields the protein CSAREGREAFF.